This T cell receptor beta chain emerged from a study of blood T cell repertoires in COVID-19. Overall study: From the United States, Italy and Spain came samples of acute and convalescent COVID-19. The analysed material was cDNA or gDNA that came from T cells, B-cell-depleted T cells, or PBMCs.

V dropped 4 bases and J dropped 6; count of bases not matched to a gene: 18. CDR3 length equals 19 residues. Germline V lookup: CDR1 SGHRS, CDR2 YFSETQ. The authors' processing: Reference gene primer amplification in the assay estimated nucleated cell counts. Profiling relied on immunoSEQ multiplex PCR, and the TCRdb table lists in-frame clones only, not all of them. V and J calls and clone size are those listed in that table; D and trimming were worked out from the DNA. The data contain just under 60,000 clones, 85% to 90% of them singletons. The chain uses TRBV5-1 and TRBJ2-1, with 11 bases fitting TRBD2. The sequence was obtained from a human donor with active COVID-19. The donor label of this sample is uncertain. Sequences were obtained from peripheral blood. This chain's CDR3 is CASSPSLAGGGGPSNEQFF. CDR3 nucleotides: TGCGCCAGCAGCCCTAGTCTAGCGGGAGGTGGGGGGCCTAGCAATGAGCAGTTCTTC.